This T cell receptor beta chain was captured in a study of cytomegalovirus exposure and HLA in healthy donors. Study context: Some 80 million unique TCRs from HLA-typed donors were held in an early data release. Overall study results and limits: An assumption of roughly uniform sequencing depth across donors underlay the presence/absence analyses. Researchers left out some V segments, among them TRBV6-2 and TRBV6-3, as indistinguishable.

It was with 60 Vbeta and 13 Jbeta primers that the PCR ran. Here immunoSEQ multiplex PCR was the method, and the copy in TCRdb shows in-frame clones only, minus some. The sample lists about 160,000 clones; about 80% were seen once. Regarding this clone: The antigen is not known.

The germline V gene encodes CDR1 MNHEY and CDR2 SVGAGI. With V trimmed by 3 bases and J by 8 bases, 6 bases remained unmatched. The CDR3 is made up of 14 amino acids. The chain joins TRBV6-5 to TRBJ1-5; 8 bases agree with TRBD1. This TCR was recovered from a young man in good health and CMV-seronegative. Input material: PBMCs. DNA for the CDR3: TGTGCCAGCAGTTATTTCAGGGGGCATGAGCCCCAGCATTTT. Protein: CASSYFRGHEPQHF.